One sample yielded the 29 T cell receptor beta chains listed below, sequenced in a study of cytomegalovirus exposure and HLA in healthy donors. The PCR was carried out with 60 Vbeta primers and 13 Jbeta primers. The assay was immunoSEQ multiplex PCR, and TCRdb's table has in-frame clones only and misses some. Of 110,000 to 150,000 clones listed, over 60% were seen once; the top ten hold over 2%. The source material was PBMCs. Receptor source: a man aged 40-49 years in good health and CMV-seronegative.

The chain links TRBV6-5 to TRBJ1-3, with 7 positions matching TRBD1. Trimming at V came to 5 bases and at J to 0 bases, leaving 1 base not matched to a gene. This CDR3 is 14 amino acids long. The germline CDR1 and CDR2 sequences are MNHEY and SVGAGI. CDR3 sequence reads: CASSRDSSGNTIYF. CDR3 in DNA: TGTGCCAGCAGTCGGGACAGCTCTGGAAACACCATATATTTT.

This clone was observed a handful of times. The chain employs TRBV14 and TRBJ2-7; no clear D. This CDR3 contains 14 residues. Germline V gene lookup returns CDR1 SGHDN and CDR2 FVKESK. V shed 0 bases and J shed 3 bases, with 9 bases lying between them. CDR3 nucleotides: TGTGCCAGCAGCCAAGAACATATCCTCTACGAGCAGTACTTC. Protein sequence: CASSQEHILYEQYF.

The gene calls are TRBV10-3 and TRBJ1-3; D is perhaps TRBD1 (6 bases). Germline V lookup: CDR1 ENHRY, CDR2 SYGVKD. There are 14 residues in the CDR3. Trimming pared 6 bases from V and 2 bases from J, leaving 11 bases between. The CDR3 reads CAISPDRTGNTIYF. The CDR3 DNA reads TGTGCCATCAGCCCAGACAGGACTGGAAACACCATATATTTT.

The J gene is TRBJ2-7, the V gene TRBV6-5; a possible D gene is TRBD2 (7 bases). V was pared by 6 bases and J by 1 base, with 16 bases between. The germline CDR1 and CDR2 sequences are MNHEY and SVGAGI. The CDR3 spans 15 residues. CDR3 in DNA: TGTGCCAGCAGCCGGGGGGCAGGAGGATCCTACGAGCAGTACTTC. This codes for CASSRGAGGSYEQYF.

This clone was counted only a few times. The chain has TRBV2 and TRBJ1-3; tentative D call: TRBD1 (6 bases). This CDR3 spans 16 amino acids. Between the trimmed V and J ends, which lost 1 base and 7 bases, there was a span of 17 bases. Germline CDR1 reads SNHLY; CDR2 reads FYNNEI. The DNA for the CDR3 is TGTGCCAGCAGTGAAGGTCGGGGACAAGGAGGCAACACCATATATTTT. It translates to CASSEGRGQGGNTIYF.

The chain links TRBV10-3 to TRBJ1-2; TRBD1 matches 9 bases. J was trimmed by 2 bases and V by 7 bases; bases with no gene match: 8. CDR3 length: 15 residues. The germline V gene has CDR1 ENHRY and CDR2 SYGVKD. The CDR3 loop reads CAIIDPGQGNYGYTF. CDR3 nucleotide sequence: TGTGCCATCATCGACCCGGGACAGGGCAACTATGGCTACACCTTC.

The chain recombines TRBV7-9 with TRBJ2-1; D is possibly TRBD2 (5 bases). Deletions cut 5 bases from V and 15 bases from J, with 17 bases between. This CDR3 comprises 12 residues. CDR1 and CDR2 (germline): SEHNR, FQNEAQ (reference sequence). The CDR3 region has the DNA TGTGCCAGCAGCGCGGGCTCTCCCCGGCCGTTCTTC. It encodes CASSAGSPRPFF.

This clone was seen just once. The chain employs TRBV7-9 and TRBJ1-1, with D tentatively TRBD1 (6 bases). The CDR3 spans 16 residues. The germline V gene has CDR1 SEHNR and CDR2 FQNEAQ (reference sequence). Trimming took off 1 base at V and 5 bases at J, with 17 bases between the two ends. CDR3 in DNA: TGTGCCAGCAGCTTAGGACCCTACTCAGGGGATACTGAAGCTTTCTTT. The encoded protein is CASSLGPYSGDTEAFF.

The chain employs TRBV28 and TRBJ2-1, with TRBD1 matching over 9 bases. CDR3 length: 13 amino acids. Losses at the gene ends were 6 bases for V and 4 bases for J; bases not matched to a gene: 1. The germline CDR1 and CDR2 sequences are MDHEN and SYDVKM. Here the CDR3 reads CASRGQGYNEQFF. The CDR3 nucleotides read TGTGCCAGCAGGGGACAGGGATACAATGAGCAGTTCTTC.

V gene TRBV11-2 combines with J gene TRBJ2-7; D is undetermined. The germline V gene encodes CDR1 SGHAT and CDR2 FQNNGV. V shed 3 bases and J shed 1 base, with 7 bases lying between them. CDR3 length: 13 amino acids. CDR3 DNA sequence: TGTGCCAGCAGCTTGGGCAGGTCCTACGAGCAGTACTTC. It codes for CASSLGRSYEQYF.

The CDR3 nucleotides read TGTGCCAGCAGCATAACTAGCGGGACCCCTCGGGAGCAGTACTTC. It yields the protein CASSITSGTPREQYF. The chain is built from TRBV7-2 and TRBJ2-7, with 10 bases matching TRBD2. CDR3 length: 15 residues. V lost 5 bases and J lost 7; bases outside the gene matches: 11. CDR1 SGHTA and CDR2 FQGNSA come from the germline V gene. The full variable domain, in which reference TRBV7-2 and TRBJ2-7 provide the parts outside the CDR3, is GAGVSQSPSNKVTEKGKDVELRCDPISGHTALYWYRQSLGQGLEFLIYFQGNSAPDKSGLPSDRFSAERTGGSVSTLTIQRTQQEDSAVYLCASSITSGTPREQYFGPGTRLTVT.

The CDR3 region is CASSDTGGTGNTIYF. CDR3 nucleotides: TGCGCCAGCAGTGATACAGGGGGTACAGGAAACACCATATATTTT. The rearrangement links TRBV10-2 to TRBJ1-3; 8 bases are a match to TRBD1. This CDR3 contains 15 residues. The germline V gene has CDR1 WSHSY and CDR2 SAAADI. V gave up 3 bases and J gave up 4 bases; unmatched junction bases: 5.

The chain is built from TRBV5-1 and TRBJ2-3; D is unclear. Trimming shortened V by 4 bases and J by 1 base, and 13 bases separated the two germline ends. CDR1 and CDR2 from the germline V gene are SGHRS and YFSETQ. This CDR3 is 15 amino acids long. CDR3 bases: TGCGCCAGCAGCGCCTTTTGGGCCCGCACAGATACGCAGTATTTT. This translates into CASSAFWARTDTQYF.

The chain employs TRBV2 and TRBJ2-3; 9 bases fit TRBD2. Germline CDR1 SNHLY, CDR2 FYNNEI. CDR3 size: 14 residues. Germline trimming cut 9 bases from V and 4 bases from J; bases unmatched to any gene: 8. The CDR3 DNA sequence: TGTGCCAGTCGTGCGGGGGGGTTCGCAGATACGCAGTATTTT. Its translation: CASRAGGFADTQYF. Full variable domain (remainder filled in from reference TRBV2 and TRBJ2-3): EPEVTQTPSHQVTQMGQEVILRCVPISNHLYFYWYRQILGQKVEFLVSFYNNEISEKSEIFDDQFSVERPDGSNFTLKIRSTKLEDSAMYFCASRAGGFADTQYFGPGTRLTVL.

The chain joins TRBV7-2 to TRBJ2-7, with a tentative D call TRBD1 (5 bases). Trimming removed 2 bases at V and 3 bases at J, with 11 bases between. Germline loops: CDR1 SGHTA, CDR2 FQGNSA. This CDR3 spans 14 amino acids. The CDR3 is CASSLLGRDYEQYF. The CDR3 region has the DNA TGTGCCAGCAGCTTATTAGGCAGGGACTACGAGCAGTACTTC.

CDR3 loop: CASRDRYEQYF. CDR3 in DNA: TGCGCCAGCAGAGACAGATACGAGCAGTACTTC. The chain carries TRBV10-2 and TRBJ2-7, with D tentatively TRBD1 (5 bases). The CDR3 runs to 11 residues. Trimming stripped 6 bases from V and 4 bases from J, with 7 bases between. In germline, CDR1 is WSHSY, CDR2 SAAADI.

The chain is built from TRBV6-6 and TRBJ1-5, with 9 bases that match TRBD1. The CDR3 sequence is 15 residues long. Germline trimming cut 4 bases from V and 5 bases from J; bases unmatched to any gene: 6. The germline CDR1 and CDR2 sequences are MNHNY and SVGAGI (reference sequence). The CDR3 spells CASSWGQGRHQPQHF. CDR3 DNA: TGTGCCAGCAGTTGGGGACAGGGACGGCATCAGCCCCAGCATTTT.

This clone was detected only once. The gene calls are TRBV4-3 and TRBJ2-7; weak D call: TRBD2 (5 bases). Germline V lookup: CDR1 LGHNA, CDR2 YSLEER. Trimming took 1 base from V and 1 from J, leaving 11 bases between them. The CDR3 spans 15 residues. The CDR3 sequence: CASSQVLGVSYEQYF. CDR3 nucleotide sequence: TGCGCCAGCAGCCAAGTTCTCGGGGTTTCCTACGAGCAGTACTTC.

The rearrangement links TRBV10-3 to TRBJ2-7, with D perhaps matching TRBD1 (5 bases). CDR3 length: 14 residues. V was pared by 3 bases and J by 2 bases, with 11 bases between. Per the germline V gene, CDR1 is ENHRY and CDR2 is SYGVKD. Written as DNA, the CDR3 is TGTGCCATCAGTGACTGGTTAGGGGCCTACGAGCAGTACTTC. This sequence encodes CAISDWLGAYEQYF.

This clone was observed a few times. The chain carries TRBV7-9 and TRBJ2-1; the D gene is possibly TRBD1 (5 bases). Germline V gene sequence: CDR1 SEHNR, CDR2 FQNEAQ (reference sequence). The CDR3 covers 16 residues. Trimming took off 5 bases at V and 6 bases at J, with 20 bases between the two ends. CDR3 DNA: TGTGCCAGCAGCCCTACGGATTTCCAGGGCCTCAATGAGCAGTTCTTC. The encoded protein is CASSPTDFQGLNEQFF.

This clone was counted once. The V and J genes are TRBV30 and TRBJ1-2; D is undetermined. This CDR3 has 12 amino acids. V lost 4 bases to trimming and J lost 4 bases, with 10 bases between them. Germline CDR1 is GTSNPN and CDR2 is SVGIG (reference sequence). The CDR3 sequence is CAWTGSSYGYTF. Here the CDR3 DNA reads TGTGCCTGGACCGGGTCTAGCTATGGCTACACCTTC.

The chain employs TRBV10-1 and TRBJ2-2, with TRBD1 as a possible D gene (5 bases). CDR1 is WNHNN and CDR2 is SYGVQD in the germline V gene (reference sequence). The CDR3 is 14 amino acids. V lost 8 bases, J lost 1 base, and 11 bases lay in between. CDR3 protein: CASRIDRNTGELFF. The CDR3 region has the DNA TGCGCCAGCCGGATTGACAGGAACACCGGGGAGCTGTTTTTT.

The CDR3 bases are TGTGCCAGCAGTTTTTTATCCGGGACAGGCCTTCAAGAGACCCAGTACTTC. Its translation: CASSFLSGTGLQETQYF. The chain links TRBV5-4 to TRBJ2-5; TRBD1 agrees at 8 bases. Trimming took 5 bases from V and 2 from J; bases not matched to a gene: 14. Germline V CDR1 and CDR2: SGHNT, YYREEE (reference sequence). The CDR3 sequence is 17 residues long.

This clone was counted once. The chain links TRBV2 to TRBJ2-3, with 14 positions matching TRBD2. In germline, CDR1 is SNHLY, CDR2 FYNNEI. CDR3 length: 21 residues. The J segment lost 2 bases and the V segment lost 2 bases, leaving 15 bases of the junction unmatched. CDR3 sequence: CASSEIRVRAGLAGDTDTQYF. CDR3 bases: TGTGCCAGCAGTGAAATCCGGGTTCGCGCGGGACTAGCGGGAGACACAGATACGCAGTATTTT.

This clone occurred a few times. The chain carries TRBV12-5 and TRBJ1-2; D is unresolved. Germline lookup yields CDR1 LGHNT and CDR2 FRNRAP. The ends were cut back, 0 bases at V and 5 bases at J, with 7 bases in the middle. The CDR3 has 13 residues. DNA of the CDR3: TGTGCTAGTGGTTTGGTAACATCATATGGCTACACCTTC. Amino acid sequence: CASGLVTSYGYTF.

The chain carries TRBV5-1 and TRBJ2-7, with 7 bases matching TRBD2. The V gene end was trimmed by 4 bases and the J gene end by 0 bases; junction bases not matched to a gene: 7. The CDR3 contains 15 residues. Germline V CDR1 and CDR2: SGHRS, YFSETQ. The CDR3 DNA follows: TGCGCCAGCAGCGAGTGGGGAGGGAGCTCCTACGAGCAGTACTTC. This codes for CASSEWGGSSYEQYF. Full variable domain (rest looked up from reference TRBV5-1 and TRBJ2-7): KAGVTQTPRYLIKTRGQQVTLSCSPISGHRSVSWYQQTPGQGLQFLFEYFSETQRNKGNFPGRFSGRQFSNSRSEMNVSTLELGDSALYLCASSEWGGSSYEQYFGPGTRLTVT.

V is TRBV5-1 and J is TRBJ2-1; no firm D call. Trimming took off 0 bases at V and 0 bases at J, with 16 bases between the two ends. Germline V gives CDR1 SGHRS, CDR2 YFSETQ. The CDR3 extends over 18 amino acids. The CDR3 loop reads CASSLVSPSLSSYNEQFF. In DNA, the CDR3 is TGCGCCAGCAGCTTGGTTAGCCCGTCCTTGAGCTCCTACAATGAGCAGTTCTTC.

This rearrangement joins TRBV7-8 to TRBJ1-3; D might be TRBD1 (5 bases). The CDR3 is made up of 16 amino acids. Germline V CDR1 and CDR2: SGHVS, FQNEAQ. The V and J ends lost 1 base and 0 bases respectively, with 10 bases between them. This chain's CDR3 is CASSLGYRSSGNTIYF. The DNA for the CDR3 is TGTGCCAGCAGCTTAGGTTACAGGAGCTCTGGAAACACCATATATTTT.

This chain uses TRBV5-1 with TRBJ2-3; 11 bases align to TRBD2. The trim removed 4 bases at V and 2 bases at J, leaving 9 bases unmatched. Germline V gives CDR1 SGHRS, CDR2 YFSETQ. The CDR3 runs to 17 residues. The CDR3 sequence is CASSPLTSGEPTDTQYF. Here the CDR3 DNA reads TGCGCCAGCAGCCCCCTGACTAGCGGGGAACCCACAGATACGCAGTATTTT.